A selection of T cell receptor beta chains follows, all from one sample in a study of PD-1 blockade in classical Hodgkin lymphoma. The assay was immunoSEQ multiplex PCR, and TCRdb's table has in-frame clones only and misses some. The data hold roughly 68,000 clones, with about 93% observed a single time. The sample consisted of peripheral blood mononuclear cells (PBMCs). The receptor source for this set is a human donor with classical Hodgkin lymphoma. The conserved cysteine and the conserved F or W are not part of the CDR3 here. Fields, in order: V gene, clone size, J gene, CDR3 protein. Part of the rows lack a size; the others show once, few, many or a class for expanded clones.

TRBV7-9,-,TRBJ2-1,ASSGGTGYLYGEQF
TRBV10-3,-,TRBJ2-1,AISGLAGGPVRNEQF
TRBV5-1,-,TRBJ1-1,ASSWTGENTEAF
TRBV16,-,TRBJ2-3,ASSQLGDTQY
TRBV14,-,TRBJ1-6,ASSLHDRSSYNSPLH
TRBV4-1,few,TRBJ1-1,ASSQDLRGNTEAF
TRBV5-5,once,TRBJ1-4,ASSLSITEQEKLF
TRBV10-3,-,TRBJ2-2,AIKGGTGATGELF
TRBV11-2,-,TRBJ2-3,ASGLRLDLPGLY
TRBV27,-,TRBJ2-6,ASSGQNPSGANVLT
TRBV10-3,-,TRBJ1-1,AIRGRYTEAF
TRBV6-5,-,TRBJ1-1,ARGGDAEAF
TRBV4-3,-,TRBJ1-1,ASSQVGNRATEAF
TRBV10-3,-,TRBJ1-2,AISPDSNYGYT
TRBV29-1,few,TRBJ1-1,SVAGTGGNTEAF
TRBV7-2,-,TRBJ1-5,ASSPQTGTSNQPQH
TRBV6-5,-,TRBJ1-1,ASSYALNTEAF
TRBV2,few,TRBJ2-7,ASSERRVMGEQY
TRBV14,-,TRBJ2-1,ASSQGTGRYNEQF
TRBV5-1,-,TRBJ2-5,ASSFLGLSETQY
TRBV6-5,-,TRBJ2-7,ASSYAGGLYEQY
TRBV10-1,-,TRBJ2-3,ASGEFTDTQY
TRBV19,-,TRBJ1-1,ASSFPGRNAEAF
TRBV27,-,TRBJ1-1,ASSFAGDTEAF
TRBV7-3,-,TRBJ1-2,ASSLSSGNDGYT
TRBV11-1,-,TRBJ2-1,ASQDRLPKNEQF
TRBV10-2,-,TRBJ2-7,ASTEGAYEQY
TRBV2,-,TRBJ2-7,ASSAGTYEQY
TRBV12-5,-,TRBJ2-7,ASGLNGGPYEQY
TRBV6-1,-,TRBJ2-1,ASSWTDDNEQF
TRBV27,once,TRBJ1-1,ASSMGQGTEAF
TRBV7-2,-,TRBJ1-1,ASSPLVVGQGTEAF
TRBV7-2,-,TRBJ1-3,ASSLLGSRNTIY
TRBV30,-,TRBJ2-1,AWRGGDHHNEQF
TRBV11-3,-,TRBJ2-2,ASSLWGEGLF
TRBV5-1,-,TRBJ2-2,ASSLGGPITGELF
TRBV18,once,TRBJ2-5,ASLKTGQETQY